This T cell receptor beta chain was obtained from a study of blood T cell repertoires in COVID-19. On the study more broadly: Specimens from acute and convalescent COVID-19 originated in the United States, Italy and Spain.

Per germline, CDR1 DFQATT and CDR2 SNEGSKA (reference sequence). V lost 3 bases, J lost 7 bases, and 8 bases stayed unmatched. The CDR3 has 13 amino acids. Method: immunoSEQ multiplex PCR; TCRdb's copy keeps in-frame clones and lacks some. The sample carries 350,000 to 400,000 clones, 88% recorded once. This clone showed up just once. Participant ages covered about 18 to 95 years across 24 US areas. V is TRBV20-1 and J is TRBJ1-2; 7 nucleotides align to TRBD1. Sequenced: PBMCs or T cells enriched from blood (not recorded which). The clonotype originates from a young woman with acute COVID-19. CDR3 coding DNA: TGCAGTGCTAGTGCGACAGGGCGGTCTGGCTACACCTTC. Its protein is CSASATGRSGYTF.